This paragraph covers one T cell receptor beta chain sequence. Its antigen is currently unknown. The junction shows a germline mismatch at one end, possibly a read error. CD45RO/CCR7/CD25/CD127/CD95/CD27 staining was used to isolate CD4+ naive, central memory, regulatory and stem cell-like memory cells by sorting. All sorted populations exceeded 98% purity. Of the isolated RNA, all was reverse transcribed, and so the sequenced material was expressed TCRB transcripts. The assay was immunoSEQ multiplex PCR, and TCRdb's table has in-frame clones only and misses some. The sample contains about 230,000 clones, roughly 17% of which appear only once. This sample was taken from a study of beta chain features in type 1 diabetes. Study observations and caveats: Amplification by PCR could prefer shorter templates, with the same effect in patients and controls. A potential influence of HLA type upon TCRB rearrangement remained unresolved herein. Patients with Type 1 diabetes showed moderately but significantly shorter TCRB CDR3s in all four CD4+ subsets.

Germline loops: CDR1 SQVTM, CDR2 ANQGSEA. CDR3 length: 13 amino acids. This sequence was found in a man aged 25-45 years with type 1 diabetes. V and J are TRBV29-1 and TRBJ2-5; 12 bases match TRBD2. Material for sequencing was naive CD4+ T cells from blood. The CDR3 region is CSVVDPGLAGGHF. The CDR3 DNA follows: TGCAGCGTGGTAGACCCCGGGCTAGCGGGAGGGCACTTC.